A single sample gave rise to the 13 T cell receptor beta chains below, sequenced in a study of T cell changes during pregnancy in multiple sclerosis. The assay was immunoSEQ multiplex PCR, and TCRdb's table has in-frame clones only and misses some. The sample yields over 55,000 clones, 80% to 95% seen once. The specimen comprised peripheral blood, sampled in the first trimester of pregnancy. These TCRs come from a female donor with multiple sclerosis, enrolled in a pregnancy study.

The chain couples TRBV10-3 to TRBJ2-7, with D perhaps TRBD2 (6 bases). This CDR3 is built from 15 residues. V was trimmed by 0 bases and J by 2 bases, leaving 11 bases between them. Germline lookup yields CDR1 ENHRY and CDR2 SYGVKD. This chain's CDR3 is CAISESASGAYEQYF. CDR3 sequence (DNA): TGTGCCATCAGTGAGTCGGCTTCGGGGGCCTACGAGCAGTACTTC.

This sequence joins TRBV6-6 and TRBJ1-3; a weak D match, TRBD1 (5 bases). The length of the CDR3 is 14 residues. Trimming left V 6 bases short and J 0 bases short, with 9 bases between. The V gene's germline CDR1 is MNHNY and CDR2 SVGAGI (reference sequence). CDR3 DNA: TGTGCCAGCAGATTTACAGGCTCTGGAAACACCATATATTTT. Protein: CASRFTGSGNTIYF.

CDR3: CASSPFGGAGVGNEQFF. In DNA form, the CDR3 reads TGTGCCAGCAGCCCTTTCGGGGGAGCGGGAGTGGGTAATGAGCAGTTCTTC. This chain links TRBV11-2 with TRBJ2-1; 8 nucleotides align to TRBD2. The CDR3 has 17 amino acids. Trimming at V came to 5 bases and at J to 7 bases, leaving 16 bases not matched to a gene. CDR1 and CDR2 (germline): SGHAT, FQNNGV.

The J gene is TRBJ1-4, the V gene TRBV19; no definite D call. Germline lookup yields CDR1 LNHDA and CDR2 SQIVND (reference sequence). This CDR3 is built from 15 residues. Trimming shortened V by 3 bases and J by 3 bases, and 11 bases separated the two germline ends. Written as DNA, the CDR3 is TGTGCCAGTAGTATGGGAGGCAGCTCTAATGAAAAACTGTTTTTT. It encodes CASSMGGSSNEKLFF. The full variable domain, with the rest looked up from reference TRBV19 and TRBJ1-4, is DGGITQSPKYLFRKEGQNVTLSCEQNLNHDAMYWYRQDPGQGLRLIYYSQIVNDFQKGDIAEGYSVSREKKESFPLTVTSAQKNPTAFYLCASSMGGSSNEKLFFGSGTQLSVL.

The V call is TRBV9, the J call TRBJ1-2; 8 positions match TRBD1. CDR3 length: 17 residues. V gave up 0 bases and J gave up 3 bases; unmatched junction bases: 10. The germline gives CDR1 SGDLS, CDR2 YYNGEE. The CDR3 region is CASSVGWPGGLDYGYTF. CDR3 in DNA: TGTGCCAGCAGCGTAGGGTGGCCAGGGGGCTTGGACTATGGCTACACCTTC.

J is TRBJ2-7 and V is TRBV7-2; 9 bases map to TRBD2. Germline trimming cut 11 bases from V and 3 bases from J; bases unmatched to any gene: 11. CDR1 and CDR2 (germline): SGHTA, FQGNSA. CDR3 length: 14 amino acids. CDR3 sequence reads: CASQPLAGIYEQYF. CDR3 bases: TGTGCCTCCCAACCTCTAGCGGGAATCTACGAGCAGTACTTC.

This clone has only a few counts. CDR3 sequence (DNA): TGTGCCAGCAGCAGACAGACAGCGAACACTGAAGCTTTCTTT. It encodes CASSRQTANTEAFF. The gene calls are TRBV2 and TRBJ1-1; tentatively, D is TRBD1 (5 bases). Trimming stripped 6 bases from V and 1 base from J, with 12 bases between. The CDR3 spans 14 residues. CDR1 and CDR2 from the germline V gene are SNHLY and FYNNEI.

CDR3 residues: CASSSLQVGHGYTF. Written as DNA, the CDR3 is TGTGCCAGCAGTTCACTTCAGGTGGGCCATGGCTACACCTTC. The chain couples TRBV27 to TRBJ1-2; D is uncertain. This CDR3 has 14 residues. Germline assignment: CDR1 MNHEY and CDR2 SMNVEV (reference sequence). The V end was cut by 4 bases, the J end by 6 bases, with 15 bases between.

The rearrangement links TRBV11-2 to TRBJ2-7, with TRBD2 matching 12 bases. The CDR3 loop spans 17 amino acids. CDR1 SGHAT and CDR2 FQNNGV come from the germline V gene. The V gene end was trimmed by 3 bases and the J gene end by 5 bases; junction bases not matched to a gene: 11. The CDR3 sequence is CASSFSPSGRAFHEQYF. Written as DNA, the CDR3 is TGTGCCAGCAGCTTCTCCCCTAGCGGGAGGGCCTTCCACGAGCAGTACTTC.

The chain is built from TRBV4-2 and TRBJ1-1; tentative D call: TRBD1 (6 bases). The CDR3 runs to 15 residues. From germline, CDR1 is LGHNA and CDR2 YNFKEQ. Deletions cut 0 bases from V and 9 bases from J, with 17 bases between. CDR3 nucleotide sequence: TGTGCCAGCAGCCAAGACGGACCGGGACAAGTGAAAGCTTTCTTT. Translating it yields CASSQDGPGQVKAFF.

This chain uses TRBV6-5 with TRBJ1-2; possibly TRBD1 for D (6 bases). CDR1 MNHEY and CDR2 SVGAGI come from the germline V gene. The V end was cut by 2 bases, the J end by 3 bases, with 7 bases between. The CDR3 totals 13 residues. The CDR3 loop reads CASSYAGDYGYTF. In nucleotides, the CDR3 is TGTGCCAGCAGTTACGCAGGGGACTATGGCTACACCTTC.

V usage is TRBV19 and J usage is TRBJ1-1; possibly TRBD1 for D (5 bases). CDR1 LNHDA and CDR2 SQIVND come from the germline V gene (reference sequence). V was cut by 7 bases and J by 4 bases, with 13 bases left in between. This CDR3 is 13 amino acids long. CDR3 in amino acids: CASNPDSRTEAFF. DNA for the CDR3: TGTGCCAGTAACCCCGACAGTCGCACTGAAGCTTTCTTT.

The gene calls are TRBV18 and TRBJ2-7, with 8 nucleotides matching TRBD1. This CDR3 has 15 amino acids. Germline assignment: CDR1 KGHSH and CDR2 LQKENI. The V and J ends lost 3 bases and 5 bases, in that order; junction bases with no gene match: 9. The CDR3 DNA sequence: TGTGCCAGCTCACCGGCCCGGGACAGGACCCACGAGCAGTACTTC. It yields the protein CASSPARDRTHEQYF.